This T cell receptor (beta chain) comes out of a study of blood T cell repertoires in COVID-19. About the study: Collection of acute and convalescent COVID-19 samples took place in the United States, Italy and Spain. Sources were T cells, B-cell-depleted T cells, or PBMCs; the material itself was cDNA or gDNA.

Per the study methods: Quantification of nucleated cells was approximated via reference gene primer amplification. Repertoires were generated with immunoSEQ multiplex PCR, while TCRdb's copy carries only in-frame clones and drops some. The V and J calls and the clone size are those of that table, but D and trimming were determined from the DNA. The sample shows about 360,000 clones, around 87% of them seen only once. The CDR3 length is 12 residues. Germline CDR1 reads SNHLY; CDR2 reads FYNNEI. Trimming removed 6 bases at V and 6 bases at J, with 9 bases between. This sequence was found in a human donor in a cohort sampled during active COVID-19. Material for sequencing was peripheral blood. This rearrangement joins TRBV2 to TRBJ2-1; D unclear. The CDR3 region has the DNA TGTGCCAGCAGGCAGTACGTCAATGAGCAGTTCTTC. Translated, it gives CASRQYVNEQFF.